This is a list of T cell receptor beta chains from one sample in a study of T cells in Graves' hyperthyroidism and ophthalmopathy. From the multiplex PCR reads, TCRdb called clonotypes with MiXCR, one entry per CDR3 protein. The sample shows about 410,000 distinct CDR3 sequences, 13% to 15% of them seen only once. Sequenced material: blood. The receptors here all came from a woman in her thirties with Graves' ophthalmopathy. CDR3s include the opening cysteine and the closing phenylalanine or tryptophan. Fields, in order: J gene, V gene, D gene, clone size, CDR3 DNA, CDR3 protein. D genes are given only for firm matches. Size values are once, few and many counts, or a class for expanded clones, and some rows have none.

TRBJ2-7	TRBV20-1	-	many	TGCAGTGCCAAAATTTCAGGATGGGTCGAGCAGTACTTC	CSAKISGWVEQYF
TRBJ2-7	TRBV20-1	-	-	TGCAGTGCTAGTCCGGCCTACGAGCAGTACTTC	CSASPAYEQYF
TRBJ2-1	TRBV19	TRBD1	-	TGTGCCAGTAGCCTCTCGGGACAGGGTTTGAATGAGCAGTTCTTC	CASSLSGQGLNEQFF
TRBJ1-2	TRBV19	TRBD1	-	TGTGCCAGTAGTGCCCGGACAGGGACAGGATATGGCTACACCTTC	CASSARTGTGYGYTF
TRBJ2-1	TRBV2	-	few	TGTGTCAGCAGTGAGGGCAAGAGCTCCTACAATGAGCAGTTCTTC	CVSSEGKSSYNEQFF
TRBJ2-1	TRBV10-3	-	many	TGTGCCATCAGTGAAGTCGCTGAGCAGTTCTTC	CAISEVAEQFF
TRBJ1-1	TRBV27	-	few	TGTGCCAGCAGTTTAAAGGGGAAAGCTTTCTTT	CASSLKGKAFF
TRBJ2-7	TRBV5-8	TRBD2	-	TGTGCCAGCAGCTGGACCCTAGCGGGCTACGAGCAGTACTTC	CASSWTLAGYEQYF
TRBJ2-1	TRBV4-2	TRBD2	-	TGTGCCAGCAGACCCTCTAGCGGGGGGCGGGCTGAGCAGTTCTTC	CASRPSSGGRAEQFF
TRBJ2-3	TRBV20-1	-	many	TGCAGTGCTAGTAACCCCAGCACAGATACGCAGTATTTT	CSASNPSTDTQYF
TRBJ2-2	TRBV12-3/TRBV12-4	-	-	TGTGCCAGCAGCCAACCGCGGGTATCGAACACCGGGGAGCTGTTTTTT	CASSQPRVSNTGELFF
TRBJ2-4	TRBV12-3/TRBV12-4	-	many	TGTGCCAGCAGGGCTAAGTTTTTGGGAGAAAACATTCAGTACTTC	CASRAKFLGENIQYF
TRBJ2-1	TRBV9	TRBD2	many	TGTGCCAGCAGCTCATACGGGACTAGCGGGTACAATGAGCAGTTCTTC	CASSSYGTSGYNEQFF
TRBJ1-5	TRBV19	-	few	TGTGCCAGTAGTATAGGGCAGGGCCCTTATAGCAATCAGCCCCAGCATTTT	CASSIGQGPYSNQPQHF
TRBJ2-2	TRBV9	-	few	TGTGCCAGCAGCGCGAGGGGGAGTGGGGACACCGGGGAGCTGTTTTTT	CASSARGSGDTGELFF
TRBJ2-6	TRBV28	-	many	TGTGCCAGCAGTCCCCATACCTCTGGGGCCAACGTCCTGACTTTC	CASSPHTSGANVLTF
TRBJ2-5	TRBV24-1	-	few	TGTGCCACCAGTGACACAAAATTGGAGACCCAGTACTTC	CATSDTKLETQYF
TRBJ2-7	TRBV3-1	-	many	TGTGCCAGCAGCCTGACGGGGTTCGAGCAGTACTTC	CASSLTGFEQYF
TRBJ1-2	TRBV2	-	many	TGTGCCAGCAGGGAGGATCCTTTTGCAAACTATGGCTACACCTTC	CASREDPFANYGYTF
TRBJ2-7	TRBV7-2	TRBD2	many	TGTGCCAGCAGCTTAGCTAGCGGGGGGGTCTCAAACTACGAGCAGTACTTC	CASSLASGGVSNYEQYF
TRBJ1-5	TRBV6-1	-	many	TGTGCCAGCAGTCGACAGAGAAATCAGCCCCAGCATTTT	CASSRQRNQPQHF
TRBJ2-7	TRBV30	-	many	TGTGCCCGGGCCGGGGACGGCGAGCAGTACTTC	CARAGDGEQYF